One and the same sample provided the 3 T cell receptor beta chains below, sequenced in a study of blood T cells in healthy people across ages. Together with a sample-barcoded 5' primer, a J-beta primer mix was included in a second PCR lasting about 6 to 12 cycles. TCRdb reanalysed the 5' RACE reads using MiXCR and keeps one entry per CDR3 protein. This sample has some 1,500,000 distinct CDR3 sequences; 35% to 45% occur once, and the top ten carry around 4%. The source material was blood. Source of these receptors: a woman aged 18-29 years in good health.

The chain uses TRBV6-6 and TRBJ1-1; weak D call: TRBD1 (6 bases). Per germline, CDR1 MNHNY and CDR2 SVGAGI (reference sequence). The CDR3 is 16 amino acids. Trimming removed 5 bases from V and 4 bases from J, with 20 bases in between. The CDR3: CASSHLAGTTSTEAFF. CDR3 nucleotide sequence: TGTGCCAGCAGTCATCTAGCCGGGACAACAAGCACTGAAGCTTTCTTT.

The rearrangement links TRBV5-5 to TRBJ1-5; 7 bases are a match to TRBD1. Germline V lookup: CDR1 SGHKS, CDR2 YYEKEE (reference sequence). The ends lost 0 bases at V and 6 bases at J; junction bases unmatched: 6. The CDR3 runs to 15 residues. As DNA, the CDR3 is TGTGCCAGCAGCTTGGATGTCAGGGGGGGTCAGCCCCAGCATTTT. Its translation: CASSLDVRGGQPQHF.

This clonotype was observed a handful of times. The genes are TRBV7-9 and TRBJ2-3; 7 bases are a match to TRBD1. This CDR3 region has 15 residues. Germline lookup yields CDR1 SEHNR and CDR2 FQNEAQ (reference sequence). J gave up 5 bases and V 6 bases, and 11 bases lay outside the gene matches. The DNA for the CDR3 is TGTGCCAGCAGAACATACAGGGGCCCGTTAGATACGCAGTATTTT. This encodes CASRTYRGPLDTQYF.